This T cell receptor beta chain stems from a study of radiotherapy plus CTLA-4 blockade in lung cancer. This clone has more than one count but fewer than ten. Sequencing was performed with immunoSEQ multiplex PCR; in TCRdb, only in-frame clones are kept and a portion is missing. The data hold about 97,000 clones, with about four fifths observed a single time. The sequencing used peripheral blood, collected from a patient treated with radiotherapy plus ipilimumab. This clonotype originated in a human donor with non-small cell lung cancer who had a partial response to radiotherapy plus ipilimumab. Some clones in this sample may be carry-over from other donors' samples.

The CDR3 region has the DNA TGCGCCAGCAGCCAAGATAACGGGGGGGCGTTCAATGAGCAGTTCTTC. Encoded protein: CASSQDNGGAFNEQFF. The chain couples TRBV4-1 to TRBJ2-1; 8 nucleotides agree with TRBD2. The trim removed 0 bases at V and 6 bases at J, leaving 7 bases unmatched. This CDR3 contains 16 residues. Germline V gene sequence: CDR1 MGHRA, CDR2 YSYEKL.